This TCR beta chain was observed in a study of CD8+ T cells in alopecia areata. Background on the study: Oral tofacitinib, 5 to 10 mg twice daily, was given in an open-label trial.

Treatment: oral pan-JAK inhibitor, 5-10 mg twice daily. Trimming pared 7 bases from V and 3 bases from J, leaving 13 bases between. The CDR3 is made up of 13 amino acids. The germline gives CDR1 SQVTM, CDR2 ANQGSEA. Sequencing relied on a cDNA template that was reverse transcribed from extracted RNA. Profiling relied on immunoSEQ multiplex PCR, and the TCRdb table lists in-frame clones only, not all of them. Altogether more than 100,000 clones are present, approximately 90% being singletons, with the ten largest covering around 10%. This chain connects TRBV29-1 to TRBJ1-3, with TRBD1 as a possible D gene (6 bases). This TCR derives from a human donor with alopecia areata. Sample: CD8+ T cells sorted from blood, taken at approximately week 30, from a patient treated with tofacitinib. The CDR3 reads CSALTGYGNTIYF. Written as DNA, the CDR3 is TGCAGCGCCCTGACAGGATATGGAAACACCATATATTTT.